This TCR beta chain appears in the sequencing data of a study of CD8 T cells in Susac syndrome. A quantity of 0.5 to 1 ug RNA underwent reverse transcription using random hexamers. TCRdb ran MiXCR on the immunoSEQ multiplex PCR reads and lists one entry per CDR3 protein. The sample lists more than 130,000 distinct CDR3 sequences, approximately 95% occurring once. With 2 bases clipped from V and 4 bases from J, the junction kept 5 bases outside the gene matches. The CDR3 spans 14 residues. CDR1 and CDR2 (germline): GTSNPN, SVGIG (reference sequence). The authors sequenced TCR beta from blood CD8+ and CD4+ T cells. It was negative isolation that provided the CD8+ and CD4+ T cells, whereas TEMRA cells were enriched by FACS.

The material sequenced was CD8+ T cells from PBMCs. V gene TRBV30 combines with J gene TRBJ2-1, with 7 bases matching TRBD2. This TCR derives from a human donor in good health. Written as DNA, the CDR3 is TGTGCCTGGAGTTTTGATAGCGGGTACAATGAGCAGTTCTTC. Translating it yields CAWSFDSGYNEQFF.